These 27 T cell receptor beta chains were sequenced from one sample in a study of cytomegalovirus exposure and HLA in healthy donors. With 60 Vbeta and 13 Jbeta primers, the PCR was carried out. Data came from immunoSEQ multiplex PCR; TCRdb stores just in-frame clones and leaves some out. The sample includes tens of thousands of clones, more than 70% of them seen just once. The specimen sequenced was PBMCs. Receptors originate from a woman between 40 and 50 years old in good health and CMV-seropositive.

This chain connects TRBV11-1 to TRBJ2-2; D is perhaps TRBD1 (5 bases). CDR1 and CDR2 from the germline V gene are SGHAT and FQDESV (reference sequence). The CDR3 covers 13 residues. V lost 1 base and J 5 bases, leaving 5 bases between the germline ends. The CDR3 spells CASSLDRTGELFF. DNA of the CDR3: TGTGCCAGCAGCTTAGACAGGACCGGGGAGCTGTTTTTT.

The gene calls are TRBV5-1 and TRBJ2-5; TRBD2 matches 8 bases. From germline, CDR1 is SGHRS and CDR2 YFSETQ. Losses at the gene ends were 4 bases for V and 5 bases for J; bases not matched to a gene: 10. The CDR3 extends over 15 amino acids. Here the CDR3 reads CASSPSGTRGETQYF. The CDR3 DNA reads TGCGCCAGCAGCCCCTCCGGGACTAGGGGGGAGACCCAGTACTTC. The variable domain in full, with the rest retrieved from reference TRBV5-1 and TRBJ2-5, is KAGVTQTPRYLIKTRGQQVTLSCSPISGHRSVSWYQQTPGQGLQFLFEYFSETQRNKGNFPGRFSGRQFSNSRSEMNVSTLELGDSALYLCASSPSGTRGETQYFGPGTRLLVL.

The chain recombines TRBV5-1 with TRBJ2-3, with 10 bases fitting TRBD2. The V gene end was trimmed by 4 bases and the J gene end by 1 base; junction bases not matched to a gene: 3. This CDR3 spans 15 amino acids. The germline V gene has CDR1 SGHRS and CDR2 YFSETQ. CDR3 protein: CASSQTSGGTDTQYF. The CDR3 DNA sequence: TGCGCCAGCAGCCAAACTAGCGGGGGCACAGATACGCAGTATTTT.

In this sample, this clone turned up once. The chain combines TRBV9 with TRBJ2-7, with TRBD1 matching 9 bases. Per the germline V gene, CDR1 is SGDLS and CDR2 is YYNGEE. This CDR3 region has 14 residues. The V segment lost 4 bases and the J segment 6 bases; nucleotides outside the gene matches: 8. Written as DNA, the CDR3 is TGTGCCAGCAGCCCAAGGACAGGGGATAGCGAGCAGTACTTC. This sequence encodes CASSPRTGDSEQYF. The whole variable domain, filled in from reference TRBV9 and TRBJ2-7, reads DSGVTQTPKHLITATGQRVTLRCSPRSGDLSVYWYQQSLDQGLQFLIQYYNGEERAKGNILERFSAQQFPDLHSELNLSSLELGDSALYFCASSPRTGDSEQYFGPGTRLTVT.

The chain joins TRBV7-2 to TRBJ1-1; D is ambiguous. The CDR3 covers 12 residues. CDR1 is SGHTA and CDR2 is FQGNSA in the germline V gene. The V and J ends lost 5 bases and 8 bases respectively, with 12 bases between them. In DNA, the CDR3 is TGTGCCAGCAGCACCCGGACTGCCGAAGCTTTCTTT. This gives the protein CASSTRTAEAFF.

In this sample, this clone turned up a few times. The chain joins TRBV6-1 to TRBJ2-5, with D perhaps matching TRBD2 (6 bases). V was cut by 8 bases and J by 1 base, with 14 bases left in between. The CDR3 consists of 14 residues. Germline assignment: CDR1 MNHNS and CDR2 SASEGT. CDR3 nucleotide sequence: TGTGCCAGCCGAACCGAACTAGCCCAAGAGACCCAGTACTTC. Its translation: CASRTELAQETQYF.

The rearrangement uses TRBV29-1 and TRBJ2-5, with 16 bases fitting TRBD2. The CDR3 has 16 amino acids. Looked up from germline, CDR1 is SQVTM and CDR2 is ANQGSEA. J lost 7 bases, V lost 6 bases, and 11 bases had no gene match. For the CDR3, the DNA is TGCAGCGTGGCGGGACTAGCGGGGGGGGATCCCGGGACCCAGTACTTC. Translation gives CSVAGLAGGDPGTQYF.

This clone was detected only a few times. V and J are TRBV5-6 and TRBJ1-2, with 9 bases identical to TRBD1. The V gene's germline CDR1 is SGHDT and CDR2 YYEEEE. The CDR3 consists of 15 residues. With V trimmed by 1 base and J by 7 bases, 8 bases remained unmatched. As DNA, the CDR3 is TGTGCCAGCAGCTTGAATATGGGACAGGGTATTGGCTACACCTTC. It specifies CASSLNMGQGIGYTF. The variable domain in full, completed from reference TRBV5-6 and TRBJ1-2, reads DAGVTQSPTHLIKTRGQQVTLRCSPKSGHDTVSWYQQALGQGPQFIFQYYEEEERQRGNFPDRFSGHQFPNYSSELNVNALLLGDSALYLCASSLNMGQGIGYTFGSGTRLTVV.

This clone was observed a handful of times. Here the CDR3 reads CASSLEETQYF. Written as DNA, the CDR3 is TGTGCCAGCAGCTTGGAGGAGACCCAGTACTTC. The rearrangement links TRBV11-3 to TRBJ2-5, with D unresolved. Looked up from germline, CDR1 is SGHNT and CDR2 is YENEEA. This CDR3 has 11 residues. The germline V and J ends were trimmed by 3 bases and 5 bases, with 4 bases remaining between them.

The chain uses TRBV10-1 and TRBJ2-3; 11 bases line up with TRBD2. CDR1 is WNHNN and CDR2 is SYGVQD in the germline V gene (reference sequence). This CDR3 has 16 amino acids. The V segment lost 5 bases and the J segment 2 bases; nucleotides outside the gene matches: 6. Here the CDR3 reads CASSSGLAVDTDTQYF. The CDR3, as DNA: TGCGCCAGCAGTTCGGGACTAGCGGTCGACACAGATACGCAGTATTTT.

CDR3 amino acids: CDGETQYF. As DNA, the CDR3 is TGCGACGGAGAGACCCAGTACTTC. The chain has TRBV4-1 and TRBJ2-5, with D hard to call. Germline V CDR1 and CDR2: MGHRA, YSYEKL. The CDR3 loop spans 8 amino acids.

The chain has TRBV30 and TRBJ1-3; D perhaps matches TRBD1 (6 bases). V gave up 2 bases and J gave up 8 bases, with 19 bases separating them. This CDR3 region has 15 residues. Germline lookup yields CDR1 GTSNPN and CDR2 SVGIG (reference sequence). The CDR3 is CAWSPLGQPGDTIYF. CDR3 nucleotides: TGTGCCTGGAGTCCCCTCGGGCAGCCAGGGGACACCATATATTTT. Variable domain in full (rest from reference TRBV30 and TRBJ1-3): SQTIHQWPATLVQPVGSPLSLECTVEGTSNPNLYWYRQAAGRGLQLLFYSVGIGQISSEVPQNLSASRPQDRQFILSSKKLLLSDSGFYLCAWSPLGQPGDTIYFGEGSWLTVV.

V gene TRBV6-5 combines with J gene TRBJ1-6; D is unresolved. V lost 5 bases and J lost 6, with 14 bases in between. Germline CDR1 MNHEY, CDR2 SVGAGI. This CDR3 region has 15 residues. The CDR3, as DNA: TGTGCCAGCAGTACCAATCTAAGGAGTAATTCACCCCTCCACTTT. This sequence encodes CASSTNLRSNSPLHF.

V and J are TRBV5-1 and TRBJ2-5; TRBD1 matches at 9 bases. Germline V CDR1 and CDR2: SGHRS, YFSETQ. The CDR3 is made up of 16 amino acids. V lost 3 bases and J lost 4; bases outside the gene matches: 10. DNA for the CDR3: TGCGCCAGCAGCTATATGACAGGGGGTCTGCCAGAGACCCAGTACTTC. Its translation: CASSYMTGGLPETQYF.

The chain uses TRBV2 and TRBJ2-2; the D gene is possibly TRBD2 (5 bases). Per the germline V gene, CDR1 is SNHLY and CDR2 is FYNNEI. Trimming removed 10 bases at V and 4 bases at J, with 13 bases between. This CDR3 contains 13 residues. CDR3 nucleotides: TGTGCCACTCAGGAGGCCGCCACCGGGGAGCTGTTTTTT. Translation gives CATQEAATGELFF.

This clone has just a few counts. The chain has TRBV27 and TRBJ2-1; 11 bases are a match to TRBD2. Germline V gene sequence: CDR1 MNHEY, CDR2 SMNVEV (reference sequence). V shed 3 bases, J shed 4 bases, and the junction held 8 bases outside the gene matches. CDR3 length equals 17 residues. This CDR3 reads CASSFLRGLAAYNEQFF. DNA of the CDR3: TGTGCCAGCAGTTTCCTTCGGGGACTAGCGGCATACAATGAGCAGTTCTTC.

The chain has TRBV14 and TRBJ1-2; 7 bases fit TRBD1. V was pared by 2 bases and J by 6 bases, with 6 bases of the junction left unmatched. Per the germline V gene, CDR1 is SGHDN and CDR2 is FVKESK. The CDR3 has 14 residues. CDR3 residues: CASSQLGTADGYTF. CDR3 DNA sequence: TGTGCCAGCAGCCAACTAGGGACAGCGGATGGCTACACCTTC.

This clone was counted between two and nine times. V is TRBV30 and J is TRBJ1-2; D remains unclear. Germline CDR1 GTSNPN, CDR2 SVGIG (reference sequence). The CDR3 has 12 amino acids. Between the trimmed V and J ends, which lost 8 bases and 5 bases, there was a span of 15 bases. DNA for the CDR3: TGTGCCGCACTTAGACGGGAATATGGCTACACCTTC. Encoded protein: CAALRREYGYTF.

V usage is TRBV13 and J usage is TRBJ1-1, with a tentative D call TRBD1 (6 bases). The germline V and J ends were trimmed by 5 bases and 6 bases, with 16 bases remaining between them. CDR1 and CDR2 from the germline V gene are PRHDT and FYEKMQ (reference sequence). There are 14 residues in the CDR3. CDR3 in DNA: TGTGCCAGCAGCCTTCAGCCCAGGGGCGCTGAAGCTTTCTTT. Translating gives CASSLQPRGAEAFF.

V and J are TRBV15 and TRBJ2-3, with D unclear. Per the germline V gene, CDR1 is LNHNV and CDR2 is YYDKDF (reference sequence). Trimming took 1 base from V and 3 from J, leaving 2 bases between them. CDR3 size: 12 residues. The CDR3 nucleotides read TGTGCCACCAGCAGAGTAACAGATACGCAGTATTTT. Residues: CATSRVTDTQYF.

The chain combines TRBV7-8 with TRBJ2-5, with a weak D call TRBD1 (6 bases). Trimming removed 10 bases from V and 2 bases from J, with 14 bases in between. The germline V gene has CDR1 SGHVS and CDR2 FQNEAQ. The CDR3 has 13 amino acids. The CDR3 here is CATTRGGQETQYF. CDR3 DNA: TGTGCCACCACCCGAGGGGGACAAGAGACCCAGTACTTC.

The V gene is TRBV11-2, the J gene TRBJ2-7; 7 bases are a match to TRBD1. This CDR3 spans 11 amino acids. Trimming at V came to 4 bases and at J to 6 bases, leaving 0 bases not matched to a gene. Germline CDR1 and CDR2: SGHAT and FQNNGV. The CDR3 sequence: CASSSGGEQYF. The CDR3 DNA sequence: TGTGCCAGCAGCTCAGGGGGCGAGCAGTACTTC.

The V and J genes are TRBV5-1 and TRBJ2-7; a weak D match, TRBD2 (5 bases). In germline, CDR1 is SGHRS, CDR2 YFSETQ. Between the trimmed V and J ends, which lost 5 bases and 0 bases, there was a span of 9 bases. The CDR3 consists of 13 residues. The CDR3, as DNA: TGCGCCAGCAGTGGAGACTACTCCTACGAGCAGTACTTC. Encoded protein: CASSGDYSYEQYF. Full variable domain (missing parts from reference TRBV5-1 and TRBJ2-7): KAGVTQTPRYLIKTRGQQVTLSCSPISGHRSVSWYQQTPGQGLQFLFEYFSETQRNKGNFPGRFSGRQFSNSRSEMNVSTLELGDSALYLCASSGDYSYEQYFGPGTRLTVT.

This sequence joins TRBV5-1 and TRBJ2-3, with TRBD2 identical over 11 bases. The germline V gene has CDR1 SGHRS and CDR2 YFSETQ. The trim removed 2 bases at V and 1 base at J, leaving 3 bases unmatched. The CDR3 runs 16 residues. This chain's CDR3 is CASSLILAGGTDTQYF. In DNA form, the CDR3 reads TGCGCCAGCAGCTTAATACTAGCGGGGGGCACAGATACGCAGTATTTT.

This chain joins TRBV5-8 and TRBJ2-3, with TRBD2 matching over 7 bases. The CDR3 is made up of 15 amino acids. Trimming at V came to 2 bases and at J to 1 base, leaving 4 bases not matched to a gene. Germline CDR1 and CDR2: SGHTS and YDEGEE. CDR3 nucleotides: TGTGCCAGCAGCTTATCGGCGGGGGGCACAGATACGCAGTATTTT. Translation gives CASSLSAGGTDTQYF. Using reference TRBV5-8 and TRBJ2-3 for the parts outside the CDR3, the full variable domain is EAGVTQSPTHLIKTRGQQATLRCSPISGHTSVYWYQQALGLGLQFLLWYDEGEERNRGNFPPRFSGRQFPNYSSELNVNALELEDSALYLCASSLSAGGTDTQYFGPGTRLTVL.

The CDR3 region has the DNA TGTGCCATCACGGGGGGCGCGACAGATACGCAGTATTTT. Protein product: CAITGGATDTQYF. The chain recombines TRBV10-3 with TRBJ2-3; D is perhaps TRBD2 (7 bases). In germline, CDR1 is ENHRY, CDR2 SYGVKD. Deletions cut 7 bases from V and 3 bases from J, with 11 bases between. The CDR3 consists of 13 residues.

The chain joins TRBV2 to TRBJ2-2; TRBD2 agrees at 9 bases. Looked up from germline, CDR1 is SNHLY and CDR2 is FYNNEI. Losses at the gene ends were 0 bases for V and 7 bases for J; bases not matched to a gene: 12. The CDR3 extends over 18 amino acids. CDR3 loop: CASSEALGLAGKFGELFF. The CDR3 bases are TGTGCCAGCAGTGAAGCGCTTGGGCTAGCGGGGAAGTTCGGGGAGCTGTTTTTT.